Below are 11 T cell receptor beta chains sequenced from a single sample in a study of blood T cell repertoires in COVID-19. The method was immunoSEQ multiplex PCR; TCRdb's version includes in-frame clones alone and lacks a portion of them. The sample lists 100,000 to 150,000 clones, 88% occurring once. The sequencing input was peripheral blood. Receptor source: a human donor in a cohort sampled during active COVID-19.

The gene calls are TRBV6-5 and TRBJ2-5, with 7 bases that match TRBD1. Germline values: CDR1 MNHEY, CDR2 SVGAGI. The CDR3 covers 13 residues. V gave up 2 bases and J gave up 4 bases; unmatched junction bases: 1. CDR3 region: CASSYRQGETQYF. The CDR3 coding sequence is TGTGCCAGCAGTTACAGACAGGGAGAGACCCAGTACTTC.

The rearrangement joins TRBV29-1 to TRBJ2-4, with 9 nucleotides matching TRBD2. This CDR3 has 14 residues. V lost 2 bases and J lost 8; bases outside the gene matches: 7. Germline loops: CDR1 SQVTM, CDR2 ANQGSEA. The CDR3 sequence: CSVEWLAGSDIQYF. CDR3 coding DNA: TGCAGCGTTGAATGGCTAGCGGGGAGTGACATTCAGTACTTC.

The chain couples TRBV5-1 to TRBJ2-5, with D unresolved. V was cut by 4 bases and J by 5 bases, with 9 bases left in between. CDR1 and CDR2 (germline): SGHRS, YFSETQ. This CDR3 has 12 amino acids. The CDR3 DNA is TGCGCCAGCAGCCCCGTTGCGGAGACCCAGTACTTC. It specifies CASSPVAETQYF. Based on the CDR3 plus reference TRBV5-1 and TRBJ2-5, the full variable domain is KAGVTQTPRYLIKTRGQQVTLSCSPISGHRSVSWYQQTPGQGLQFLFEYFSETQRNKGNFPGRFSGRQFSNSRSEMNVSTLELGDSALYLCASSPVAETQYFGPGTRLLVL.

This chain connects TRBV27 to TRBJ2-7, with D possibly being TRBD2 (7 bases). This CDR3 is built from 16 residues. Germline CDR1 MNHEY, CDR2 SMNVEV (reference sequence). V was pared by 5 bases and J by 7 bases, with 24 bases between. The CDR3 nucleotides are TGTGCCAGCAGTCGCTCTGTTAGCGGGTGGCAGGGGGAGCAGTACTTC. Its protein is CASSRSVSGWQGEQYF.

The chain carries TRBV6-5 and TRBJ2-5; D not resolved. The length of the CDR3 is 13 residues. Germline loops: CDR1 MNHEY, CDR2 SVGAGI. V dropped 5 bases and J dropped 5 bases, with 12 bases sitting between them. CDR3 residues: CASSKTSWETQYF. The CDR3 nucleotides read TGTGCCAGCAGTAAGACATCGTGGGAGACCCAGTACTTC.

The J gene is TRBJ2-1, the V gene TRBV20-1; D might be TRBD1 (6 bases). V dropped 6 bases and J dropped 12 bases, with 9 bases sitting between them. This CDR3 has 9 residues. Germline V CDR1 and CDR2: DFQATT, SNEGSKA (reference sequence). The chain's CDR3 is CSAPRGQFF. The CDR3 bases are TGCAGTGCCCCCAGGGGGCAGTTCTTC.

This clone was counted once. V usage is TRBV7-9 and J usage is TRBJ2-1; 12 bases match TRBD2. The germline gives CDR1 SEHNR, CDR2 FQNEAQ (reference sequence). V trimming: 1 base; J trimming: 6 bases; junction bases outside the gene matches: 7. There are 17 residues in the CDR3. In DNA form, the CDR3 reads TGTGCCAGCAGCTTAGTTAGGGGACTAGCGGGCCCCAATGAGCAGTTCTTC. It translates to CASSLVRGLAGPNEQFF.

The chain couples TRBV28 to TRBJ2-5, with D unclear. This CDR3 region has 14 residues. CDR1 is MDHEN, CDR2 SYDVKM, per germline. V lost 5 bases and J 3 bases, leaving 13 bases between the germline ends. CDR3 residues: CASSVSLSKETQYF. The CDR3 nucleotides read TGTGCCAGCAGTGTTAGCCTATCGAAAGAGACCCAGTACTTC.

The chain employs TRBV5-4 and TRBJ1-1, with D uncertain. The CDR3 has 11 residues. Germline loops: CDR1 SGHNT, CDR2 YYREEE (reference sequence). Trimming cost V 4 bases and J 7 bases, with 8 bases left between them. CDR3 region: CASSAGNEAFF. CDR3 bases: TGTGCCAGCAGCGCGGGTAATGAAGCTTTCTTT.

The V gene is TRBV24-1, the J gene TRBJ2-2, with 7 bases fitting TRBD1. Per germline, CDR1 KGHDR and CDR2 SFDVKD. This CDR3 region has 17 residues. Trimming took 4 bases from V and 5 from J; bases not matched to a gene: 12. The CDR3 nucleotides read TGTGCCACCAGTGACTTACGACAGGGCAGTATGACCGGGGAGCTGTTTTTT. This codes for CATSDLRQGSMTGELFF.

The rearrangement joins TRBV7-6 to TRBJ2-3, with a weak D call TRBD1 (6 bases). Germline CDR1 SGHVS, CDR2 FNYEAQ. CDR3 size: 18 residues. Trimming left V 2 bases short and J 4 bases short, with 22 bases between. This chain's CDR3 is CASSLRGLGAMVADTQYF. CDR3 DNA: TGTGCCAGCAGCTTACGGGGTTTGGGGGCAATGGTCGCAGATACGCAGTATTTT.